The source of this T cell receptor beta chain is a study of Ad26.COV2.S vaccination and SARS-CoV-2 variants. Background on the study: The study gave Ad26.COV2.S intramuscularly, once or twice 56 days apart. Points from the study as a whole: With respect to non-spike TCR breadth, vaccine and placebo recipients were similar. Overall T cell responses may have been underestimated by the analyses of TCR breadth and depth.

Sequenced by immunoSEQ multiplex PCR; TCRdb stores in-frame clones only, minus some. The sample holds approximately 280,000 clones, approximately 87% seen once. Germline V CDR1 and CDR2: MGHRA, YSYEKL. The CDR3 loop spans 12 amino acids. The ends were cut back, 5 bases at V and 4 bases at J, with 8 bases in the middle. As concerns this clone: Its antigen is unidentified.

Treatment described: some 19 received Ad26.COV2.S at low or high dose, single or two shots; about 5 received placebo; per-sample allocation not given. Sample collection was performed on day 63 after the first vaccine or placebo injection. Immunization relied on an Ad26 vector, which expressed Wuhan-strain SARS-CoV-2 spike. The starting material was peripheral blood, obtained in a trial of Ad26.COV2.S vaccine versus placebo. This TCR was sampled from a person between 18 and 65 years old who received the Ad26.COV2.S COVID-19 vaccine or a placebo. The chain carries TRBV4-1 and TRBJ1-1, with D unresolved. CDR3: CASSVPPTEAFF. The CDR3 DNA reads as TGCGCCAGCAGCGTTCCTCCCACTGAAGCTTTCTTT.